Included here is one T cell receptor beta chain sequence, with context. The length of the CDR3 is 17 residues. V lost 4 bases, J lost 2 bases, and 19 bases lay in between. The germline gives CDR1 SGDLS, CDR2 YYNGEE. Libraries were prepared by immunoSEQ multiplex PCR; TCRdb keeps only in-frame clonotypes and omits some of them. This table holds 300,000 or so clones, 88% found once. The data originate from a study of blood T cell repertoires in COVID-19. The origin of this receptor is a woman in her twenties or thirties who had recovered from COVID-19. Sequencing was performed on peripheral blood. The chain is built from TRBV9 and TRBJ2-1; no firm D call. This CDR3 is CASSPKSATGPYNEQFF. DNA of the CDR3: TGTGCCAGCAGCCCCAAGTCGGCGACTGGCCCCTACAATGAGCAGTTCTTC.